These 21 T cell receptor beta chains share one sample of origin, sequenced in a study of T cell responses to AZD1222 COVID-19 vaccine. The method was immunoSEQ multiplex PCR; TCRdb's version includes in-frame clones alone and lacks a portion of them. The table lists 110,000 to 150,000 clones, just over 90% of them singletons. The material sequenced was peripheral blood, taken on day 0 of AZD1222 vaccination. The source is an adult in good health.

V gene TRBV4-1 combines with J gene TRBJ1-2; 9 bases are a match to TRBD1. This CDR3 is built from 15 residues. Germline lookup yields CDR1 MGHRA and CDR2 YSYEKL. The V and J ends lost 2 bases and 1 base, in that order; junction bases with no gene match: 2. The CDR3 protein is CASSQPGQGNYGYTF. DNA of the CDR3: TGCGCCAGCAGCCAACCGGGACAGGGTAACTATGGCTACACCTTC.

V and J are TRBV4-1 and TRBJ2-3; no definite D call. The V end was cut by 4 bases, the J end by 2 bases, with 7 bases between. CDR1 MGHRA and CDR2 YSYEKL come from the germline V gene. The CDR3 length is 13 residues. The CDR3 sequence: CASSPQPTDTQYF. The CDR3 DNA reads TGCGCCAGCAGCCCTCAACCCACAGATACGCAGTATTTT.

V usage is TRBV10-3 and J usage is TRBJ1-5; D remains unclear. The V end was cut by 2 bases, the J end by 0 bases, with 17 bases between. The CDR3 sequence is 18 residues long. Germline CDR1 reads ENHRY; CDR2 reads SYGVKD. CDR3 coding DNA: TGTGCCATCAGTGAGCACCTCCGTTTGGGGTATAGCAATCAGCCCCAGCATTTT. Translating it yields CAISEHLRLGYSNQPQHF.

The rearrangement links TRBV5-1 to TRBJ1-5, with 7 positions matching TRBD1. Germline assignment: CDR1 SGHRS and CDR2 YFSETQ. CDR3 length: 15 amino acids. J was trimmed by 3 bases and V by 4 bases; bases with no gene match: 7. The CDR3 nucleotides are TGCGCCAGCAGCACCGGGACAGACCACAATCAGCCCCAGCATTTT. Its protein is CASSTGTDHNQPQHF. Variable domain in full (rest from reference TRBV5-1 and TRBJ1-5): KAGVTQTPRYLIKTRGQQVTLSCSPISGHRSVSWYQQTPGQGLQFLFEYFSETQRNKGNFPGRFSGRQFSNSRSEMNVSTLELGDSALYLCASSTGTDHNQPQHFGDGTRLSIL.

The genes are TRBV6-1 and TRBJ1-2; a weak D match, TRBD1 (5 bases). The germline gives CDR1 MNHNS, CDR2 SASEGT. Trimming pared 2 bases from V and 7 bases from J, leaving 17 bases between. The CDR3 is 15 residues long. CDR3 in DNA: TGTGCCAGCAGTGAATATCTGGGGGGTGCGGGTGGCTACACCTTC. Translating gives CASSEYLGGAGGYTF.

The rearrangement joins TRBV7-6 to TRBJ1-1; D is undetermined. Germline CDR1 reads SGHVS; CDR2 reads FNYEAQ. V lost 4 bases and J lost 6, with 9 bases in between. The CDR3 is 12 amino acids. The CDR3 sequence is CASSSTRSEAFF. CDR3 bases: TGTGCCAGCAGCTCGACCCGTTCTGAAGCTTTCTTT.

The V call is TRBV5-1, the J call TRBJ2-7; no clear D. Trimming removed 0 bases from V and 2 bases from J, with 6 bases in between. The CDR3 length is 13 residues. CDR1 is SGHRS and CDR2 is YFSETQ in the germline V gene. CDR3 residues: CASSLGAPYEQYF. CDR3 nucleotides: TGCGCCAGCAGCTTGGGGGCACCCTACGAGCAGTACTTC.

The chain is built from TRBV2 and TRBJ1-2; no definite D call. V shed 6 bases and J shed 7 bases, with 18 bases lying between them. CDR1 SNHLY and CDR2 FYNNEI come from the germline V gene. This CDR3 has 14 amino acids. Here the CDR3 DNA reads TGTGCCAGCAGACCGGCCTTAGTGGCGGGTGGCTACACCTTC. Translation: CASRPALVAGGYTF.

This chain uses TRBV4-1 with TRBJ1-2; 8 positions agree with TRBD1. After removal of 4 bases from V and 2 bases from J, the junction contained 9 bases not matched to a gene. The CDR3 totals 16 residues. Germline V gene sequence: CDR1 MGHRA, CDR2 YSYEKL. CDR3 protein: CASSPQDRVLNYGYTF. In DNA, the CDR3 is TGCGCCAGCAGCCCACAGGACAGGGTCTTAAACTATGGCTACACCTTC.

Note on this clone: The same CDR3 arises from other DNA sequences in this sample as well. The chain is built from TRBV11-2 and TRBJ1-5; 8 nucleotides match TRBD1. Germline V gene lookup returns CDR1 SGHAT and CDR2 FQNNGV. V lost 1 base, J lost 2 bases, and 4 bases stayed unmatched. This CDR3 spans 16 amino acids. The CDR3 nucleotides are TGTGCCAGCAGCTTAGGTACGACAGGGGGCAATCAGCCCCAGCATTTT. Translated: CASSLGTTGGNQPQHF.

The chain employs TRBV6-5 and TRBJ1-6, with TRBD1 as a possible D gene (6 bases). CDR3 length: 13 amino acids. The germline CDR1 and CDR2 sequences are MNHEY and SVGAGI. The V end was cut by 6 bases, the J end by 10 bases, with 13 bases between. The CDR3 here is CASSLTGLSPLHF. The CDR3 bases are TGTGCCAGCAGCCTTACAGGGTTATCACCCCTCCACTTT.

This chain connects TRBV5-4 to TRBJ2-3; 9 positions agree with TRBD2. The CDR3 consists of 15 residues. Trimming at V came to 6 bases and at J to 6 bases, leaving 11 bases not matched to a gene. CDR1 is SGHNT, CDR2 YYREEE, per germline (reference sequence). The CDR3 loop reads CASTPRGGAWDTQYF. In DNA, the CDR3 is TGTGCCAGCACCCCGCGGGGGGGAGCATGGGATACGCAGTATTTT.

The rearrangement joins TRBV30 to TRBJ2-7; tentatively, D is TRBD1 (6 bases). The V gene lost 5 bases and the J gene lost 2 bases, with 13 bases spanning the gap. The CDR3 extends over 13 amino acids. Germline CDR1 is GTSNPN and CDR2 is SVGIG (reference sequence). For the CDR3, the DNA is TGTGCCTGGGGGGGCTTGACCCCCTACGAGCAGTACTTC. Its translation is CAWGGLTPYEQYF.

V and J are TRBV4-3 and TRBJ2-1; 10 bases are shared with TRBD2. CDR1 LGHNA and CDR2 YSLEER come from the germline V gene. Unmatched junction bases numbered 12, after V lost 3 bases and J lost 7 bases. The CDR3 spans 17 residues. This CDR3 is CASSHKSGGAVPNEQFF. Written as DNA, the CDR3 is TGCGCCAGCAGCCATAAAAGCGGGGGGGCCGTCCCTAATGAGCAGTTCTTC.

The rearrangement links TRBV19 to TRBJ2-7; no firm D call. In germline, CDR1 is LNHDA, CDR2 SQIVND (reference sequence). Trimming removed 1 base from V and 4 bases from J, with 8 bases in between. The length of the CDR3 is 13 residues. In DNA, the CDR3 is TGTGCCAGTAGTATAGGGCAGCTTTACGAGCAGTACTTC. Its translation is CASSIGQLYEQYF. The full variable domain, completed using reference TRBV19 and TRBJ2-7, is DGGITQSPKYLFRKEGQNVTLSCEQNLNHDAMYWYRQDPGQGLRLIYYSQIVNDFQKGDIAEGYSVSREKKESFPLTVTSAQKNPTAFYLCASSIGQLYEQYFGPGTRLTVT.

The genes are TRBV6-2 or TRBV6-3 and TRBJ2-1; 8 bases fit TRBD1. CDR3 length: 17 amino acids. The germline V gene has CDR1 MNHEY and CDR2 SVGEGT. Unmatched junction bases numbered 10, after V lost 2 bases and J lost 4 bases. CDR3 sequence (DNA): TGTGCCAGCAGTTACCGAAGGACAGGGAAGGGGTACAATGAGCAGTTCTTC. Translated: CASSYRRTGKGYNEQFF.

The rearrangement uses TRBV5-1 and TRBJ2-7; TRBD2 is a possible D gene (5 bases). The CDR3 covers 15 residues. Germline CDR1 reads SGHRS; CDR2 reads YFSETQ. V was trimmed by 4 bases and J by 1 base, leaving 15 bases between them. This CDR3 is CASSPRGSDSYEQYF. The CDR3 region has the DNA TGCGCCAGCAGCCCGAGAGGGAGTGATTCCTACGAGCAGTACTTC.

The chain couples TRBV5-1 to TRBJ2-5, with a tentative D call TRBD1 (5 bases). CDR3 length: 14 residues. Trimming removed 0 bases at V and 5 bases at J, with 11 bases between. Germline V gives CDR1 SGHRS, CDR2 YFSETQ. The CDR3 spells CASSLVGAGETQYF. In DNA, the CDR3 is TGCGCCAGCAGCTTGGTAGGGGCTGGGGAGACCCAGTACTTC.

The CDR3 nucleotides read TGTGCCAGCAGTGAAGTTGCCGGAACCTACGAGCAGTACTTC. It is translated as CASSEVAGTYEQYF. The chain joins TRBV6-4 to TRBJ2-7; D remains unclear. Trimming stripped 3 bases from V and 2 bases from J, with 11 bases between. The germline V gene has CDR1 MRHNA and CDR2 SNTAGT. CDR3 length: 14 amino acids.

This chain connects TRBV7-9 to TRBJ1-2, with no clear D. The ends were cut back, 1 base at V and 4 bases at J, with 16 bases in the middle. The germline V gene encodes CDR1 SEHNR and CDR2 FQNEAQ (reference sequence). This CDR3 is built from 16 residues. Here the CDR3 reads CASSLDRVGFGYGYTF. The CDR3 DNA is TGTGCCAGCAGCTTAGATCGAGTCGGGTTTGGCTATGGCTACACCTTC.

This rearrangement joins TRBV5-1 to TRBJ1-3; the D is unclear. Germline assignment: CDR1 SGHRS and CDR2 YFSETQ. This CDR3 comprises 13 residues. V dropped 4 bases and J dropped 2 bases, with 7 bases sitting between them. The CDR3 loop is CASSVGAGNTIYF. The CDR3 DNA follows: TGCGCCAGCAGCGTTGGGGCTGGAAACACCATATATTTT. The full variable domain, its missing parts supplied by reference TRBV5-1 and TRBJ1-3, is KAGVTQTPRYLIKTRGQQVTLSCSPISGHRSVSWYQQTPGQGLQFLFEYFSETQRNKGNFPGRFSGRQFSNSRSEMNVSTLELGDSALYLCASSVGAGNTIYFGEGSWLTVV.